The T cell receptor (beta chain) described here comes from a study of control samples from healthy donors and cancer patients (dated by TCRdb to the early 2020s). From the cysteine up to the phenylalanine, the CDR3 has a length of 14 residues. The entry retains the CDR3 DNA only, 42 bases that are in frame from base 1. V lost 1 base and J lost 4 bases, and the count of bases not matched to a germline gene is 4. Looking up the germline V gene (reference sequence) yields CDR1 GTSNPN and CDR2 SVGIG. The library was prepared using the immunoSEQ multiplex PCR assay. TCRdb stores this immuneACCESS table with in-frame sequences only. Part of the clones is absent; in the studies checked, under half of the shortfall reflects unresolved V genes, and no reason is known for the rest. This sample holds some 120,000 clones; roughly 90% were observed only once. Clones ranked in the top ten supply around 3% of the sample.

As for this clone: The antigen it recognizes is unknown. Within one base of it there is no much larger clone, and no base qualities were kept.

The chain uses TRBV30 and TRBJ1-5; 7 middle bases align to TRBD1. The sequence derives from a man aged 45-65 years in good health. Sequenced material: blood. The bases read TGTGCCTGGAGTGGAGGGGGCCGGAATCAGCCCCAGCATTTT. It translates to CAWSGGGRNQPQHF.